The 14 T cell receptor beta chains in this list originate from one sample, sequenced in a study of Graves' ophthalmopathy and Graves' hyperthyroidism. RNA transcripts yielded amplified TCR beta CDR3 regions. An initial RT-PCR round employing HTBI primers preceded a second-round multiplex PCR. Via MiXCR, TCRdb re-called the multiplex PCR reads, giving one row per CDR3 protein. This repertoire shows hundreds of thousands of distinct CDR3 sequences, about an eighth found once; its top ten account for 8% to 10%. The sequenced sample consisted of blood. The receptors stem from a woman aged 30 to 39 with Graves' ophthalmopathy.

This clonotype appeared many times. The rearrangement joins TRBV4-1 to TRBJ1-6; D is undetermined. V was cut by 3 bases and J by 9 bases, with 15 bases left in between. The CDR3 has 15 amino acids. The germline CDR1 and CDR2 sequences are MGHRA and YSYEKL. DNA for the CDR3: TGCGCCAGCAGCCAGCTACTAAACTCGGGTTCACCCCTCCACTTT. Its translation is CASSQLLNSGSPLHF.

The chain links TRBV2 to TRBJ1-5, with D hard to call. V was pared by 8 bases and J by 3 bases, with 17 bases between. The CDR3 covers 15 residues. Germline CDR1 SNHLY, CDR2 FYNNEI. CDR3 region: CASSGDTRVNQPQHF. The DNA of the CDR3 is TGTGCCAGCTCGGGAGACACGAGGGTCAATCAGCCCCAGCATTTT.

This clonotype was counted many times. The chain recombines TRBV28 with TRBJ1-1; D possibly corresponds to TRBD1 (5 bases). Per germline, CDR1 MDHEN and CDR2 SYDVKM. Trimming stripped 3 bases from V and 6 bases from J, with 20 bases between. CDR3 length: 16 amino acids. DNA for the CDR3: TGTGCCAGCAGTTTTAGTATAGCTGGGGGTGACGCTGAAGCTTTCTTT. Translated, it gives CASSFSIAGGDAEAFF.

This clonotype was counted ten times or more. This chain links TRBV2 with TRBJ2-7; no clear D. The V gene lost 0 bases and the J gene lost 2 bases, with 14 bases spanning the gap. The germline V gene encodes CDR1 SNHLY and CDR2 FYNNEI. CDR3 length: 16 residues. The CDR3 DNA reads TGTGCCAGCAGTGAAGCTAGGGCCAGGATCCCCTACGAGCAGTACTTC. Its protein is CASSEARARIPYEQYF.

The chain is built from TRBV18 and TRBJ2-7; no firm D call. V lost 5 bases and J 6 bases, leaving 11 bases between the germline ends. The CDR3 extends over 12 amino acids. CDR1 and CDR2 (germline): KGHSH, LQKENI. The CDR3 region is CASSDRLVEQYF. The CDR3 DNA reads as TGTGCCAGCTCAGACCGACTGGTCGAGCAGTACTTC. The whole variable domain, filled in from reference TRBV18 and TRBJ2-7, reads NAGVMQNPRHLVRRRGQEARLRCSPMKGHSHVYWYRQLPEEGLKFMVYLQKENIIDESGMPKERFSAEFPKEGPSILRIQQVVRGDSAAYFCASSDRLVEQYFGPGTRLTVT.

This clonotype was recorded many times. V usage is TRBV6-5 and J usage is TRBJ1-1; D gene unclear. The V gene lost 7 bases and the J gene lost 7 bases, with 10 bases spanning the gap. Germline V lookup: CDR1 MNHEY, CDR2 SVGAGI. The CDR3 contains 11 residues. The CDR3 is CASTDGDEAFF. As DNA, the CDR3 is TGTGCCAGCACCGACGGGGATGAAGCTTTCTTT.

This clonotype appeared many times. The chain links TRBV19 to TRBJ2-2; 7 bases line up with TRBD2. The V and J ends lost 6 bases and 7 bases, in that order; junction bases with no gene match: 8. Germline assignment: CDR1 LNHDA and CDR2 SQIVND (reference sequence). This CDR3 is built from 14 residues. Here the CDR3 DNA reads TGTGCCAGTAGCCAGATGACTAGCAACGGGGAGCTGTTTTTT. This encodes CASSQMTSNGELFF. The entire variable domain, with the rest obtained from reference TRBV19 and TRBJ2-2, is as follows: DGGITQSPKYLFRKEGQNVTLSCEQNLNHDAMYWYRQDPGQGLRLIYYSQIVNDFQKGDIAEGYSVSREKKESFPLTVTSAQKNPTAFYLCASSQMTSNGELFFGEGSRLTVL.

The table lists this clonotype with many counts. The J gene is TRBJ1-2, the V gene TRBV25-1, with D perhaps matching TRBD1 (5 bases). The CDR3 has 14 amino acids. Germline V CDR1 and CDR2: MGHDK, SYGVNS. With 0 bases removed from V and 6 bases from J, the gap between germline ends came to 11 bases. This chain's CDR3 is CASSEYYGGHGYTF. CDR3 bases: TGTGCCAGCAGTGAATATTACGGGGGTCATGGCTACACCTTC.

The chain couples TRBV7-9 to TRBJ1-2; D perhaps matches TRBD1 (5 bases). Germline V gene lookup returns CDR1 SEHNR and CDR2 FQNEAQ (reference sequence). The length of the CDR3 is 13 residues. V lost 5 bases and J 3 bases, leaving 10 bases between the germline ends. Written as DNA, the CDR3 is TGTGCCAGCAGCCGGGACCCAGACTATGGCTACACCTTC. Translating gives CASSRDPDYGYTF. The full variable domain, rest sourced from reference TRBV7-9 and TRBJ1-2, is DTGVSQNPRHKITKRGQNVTFRCDPISEHNRLYWYRQTLGQGPEFLTYFQNEAQLEKSRLLSDRFSAERPKGSFSTLEIQRTEQGDSAMYLCASSRDPDYGYTFGSGTRLTVV.

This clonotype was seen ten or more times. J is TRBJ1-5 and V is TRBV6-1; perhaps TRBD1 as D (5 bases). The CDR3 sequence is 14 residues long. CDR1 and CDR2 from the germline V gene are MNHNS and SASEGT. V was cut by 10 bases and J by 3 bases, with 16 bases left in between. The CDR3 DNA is TGTGCCATCAAGCAAGGGGAGTACAATCAGCCCCAGCATTTT. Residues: CAIKQGEYNQPQHF.

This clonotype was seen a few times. DNA of the CDR3: TGTGCCAGCAGTTCCAGACAGGGGAACCCGATTATAGCCAAAAACATTCAGTACTTC. It specifies CASSSRQGNPIIAKNIQYF. The V call is TRBV27, the J call TRBJ2-4, with 8 bases matching TRBD1. The CDR3 length is 19 residues. Germline CDR1 and CDR2: MNHEY and SMNVEV (reference sequence). The ends lost 4 bases at V and 0 bases at J; junction bases unmatched: 14.

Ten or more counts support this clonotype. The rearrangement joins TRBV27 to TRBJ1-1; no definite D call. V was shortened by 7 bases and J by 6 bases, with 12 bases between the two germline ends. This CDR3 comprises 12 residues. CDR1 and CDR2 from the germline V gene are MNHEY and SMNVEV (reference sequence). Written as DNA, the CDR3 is TGTGCCAGCATCTCGAGTAGCGCTGAAGCTTTCTTT. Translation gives CASISSSAEAFF.

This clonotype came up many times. CDR3 DNA: TGTGCCAGCAGTCTGACGCCCGGGACAGGGGGCCCCGAGCAGTACTTC. Translated, it gives CASSLTPGTGGPEQYF. The V call is TRBV28, the J call TRBJ2-7; 12 nucleotides match TRBD1. With V trimmed by 5 bases and J by 6 bases, 11 bases remained unmatched. Germline CDR1 MDHEN, CDR2 SYDVKM. CDR3 length: 16 amino acids. The full variable domain, in which reference TRBV28 and TRBJ2-7 provide the parts outside the CDR3, is DVKVTQSSRYLVKRTGEKVFLECVQDMDHENMFWYRQDPGLGLRLIYFSYDVKMKEKGDIPEGYSVSREKKERFSLILESASTNQTSMYLCASSLTPGTGGPEQYFGPGTRLTVT.

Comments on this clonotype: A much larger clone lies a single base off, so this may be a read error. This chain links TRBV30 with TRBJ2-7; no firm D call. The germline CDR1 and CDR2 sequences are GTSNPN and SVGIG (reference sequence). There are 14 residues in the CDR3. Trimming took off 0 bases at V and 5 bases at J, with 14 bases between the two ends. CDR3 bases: TGTGCCTGGAGTGTACGCGTGATAGGCCACGAGCAGTACTTC. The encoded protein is CAWSVRVIGHEQYF.